This TCR beta chain derives from a study of blood T cell repertoires in COVID-19. About the study: Acute and convalescent COVID-19 samples came from the United States, Italy and Spain. Sample material is recorded as cDNA or gDNA derived from T cells, B-cell-depleted T cells, or PBMCs.

Original analysis: Reference gene primer amplification gave estimated nucleated cell counts. The data were produced by immunoSEQ multiplex PCR, yet TCRdb's version contains in-frame clones alone and is incomplete. V and J calls and clone size are as listed in that table; D and trimming were resolved from the DNA. The table records roughly 140,000 clones, around 84% of them present only once. Germline values: CDR1 LGHNA, CDR2 YSLEER. The CDR3 totals 15 residues. The V end lost 2 bases, the J end lost 5 bases, and 10 bases lay between the germline ends. The sequencing input was peripheral blood. The source of this sequence is a woman aged 45-59 years in a cohort sampled during active or convalescent COVID-19. The gene calls are TRBV4-3 and TRBJ1-6; D perhaps matches TRBD1 (6 bases). The CDR3 nucleotides read TGCGCCAGCAGCCAACTAGACAGGAATAATTCACCCCTCCACTTT. This sequence encodes CASSQLDRNNSPLHF.